This T cell receptor (beta chain) was documented in a study of CD8 T cells in ankylosing spondylitis. Library preparation for TCR beta used quantitative 5'-RACE with molecular barcodes. TCRdb re-called the 5' RACE reads through MiXCR, storing one row per CDR3 protein. The sample holds approximately 150,000 distinct CDR3 sequences, roughly 44% seen once. Trimming left V 1 base short and J 5 bases short, with 8 bases between. The CDR3 is made up of 14 amino acids. CDR1 and CDR2 from the germline V gene are SEHNR and FQNEAQ (reference sequence). As concerns this clonotype: Antigen specificity is unknown.

Study findings and constraints: Prior work had noted some motif variants in reactive arthritis blood and synovial fluid. Disease-linked clones were found to be CD8+ and relatively rare in peripheral blood.

This sequence joins TRBV7-9 and TRBJ2-2; no reliable D call. The specimen sequenced was synovial fluid, either unsorted or a sorted T cell fraction (not recorded which). The source of this sequence is a male donor with ankylosing spondylitis. The CDR3 protein is CASSLGLKTGELFF. For the CDR3, the DNA is TGTGCCAGCAGCTTAGGTCTGAAGACCGGGGAGCTGTTTTTT.